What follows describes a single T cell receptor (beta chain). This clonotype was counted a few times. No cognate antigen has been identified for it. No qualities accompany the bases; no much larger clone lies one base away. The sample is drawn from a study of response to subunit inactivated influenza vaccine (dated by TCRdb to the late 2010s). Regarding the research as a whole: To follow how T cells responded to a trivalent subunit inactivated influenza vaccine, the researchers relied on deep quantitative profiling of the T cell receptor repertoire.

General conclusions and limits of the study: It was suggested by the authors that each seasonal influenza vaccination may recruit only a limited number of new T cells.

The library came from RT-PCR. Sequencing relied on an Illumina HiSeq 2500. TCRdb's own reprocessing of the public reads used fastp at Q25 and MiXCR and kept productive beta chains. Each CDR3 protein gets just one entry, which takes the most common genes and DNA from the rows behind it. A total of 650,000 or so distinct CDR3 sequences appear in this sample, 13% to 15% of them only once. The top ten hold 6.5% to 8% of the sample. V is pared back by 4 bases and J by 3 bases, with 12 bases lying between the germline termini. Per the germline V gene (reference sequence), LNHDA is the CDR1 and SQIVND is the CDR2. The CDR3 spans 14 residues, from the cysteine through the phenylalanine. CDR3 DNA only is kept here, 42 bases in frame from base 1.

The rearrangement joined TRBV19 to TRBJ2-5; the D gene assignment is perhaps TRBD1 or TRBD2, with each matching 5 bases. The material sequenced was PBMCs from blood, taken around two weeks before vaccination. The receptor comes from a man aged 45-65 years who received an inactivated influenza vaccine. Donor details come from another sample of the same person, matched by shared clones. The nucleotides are TGTGCCAGTAGTACCCCCGGGACGGAAGAGACCCAGTACTTC. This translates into CASSTPGTEETQYF.